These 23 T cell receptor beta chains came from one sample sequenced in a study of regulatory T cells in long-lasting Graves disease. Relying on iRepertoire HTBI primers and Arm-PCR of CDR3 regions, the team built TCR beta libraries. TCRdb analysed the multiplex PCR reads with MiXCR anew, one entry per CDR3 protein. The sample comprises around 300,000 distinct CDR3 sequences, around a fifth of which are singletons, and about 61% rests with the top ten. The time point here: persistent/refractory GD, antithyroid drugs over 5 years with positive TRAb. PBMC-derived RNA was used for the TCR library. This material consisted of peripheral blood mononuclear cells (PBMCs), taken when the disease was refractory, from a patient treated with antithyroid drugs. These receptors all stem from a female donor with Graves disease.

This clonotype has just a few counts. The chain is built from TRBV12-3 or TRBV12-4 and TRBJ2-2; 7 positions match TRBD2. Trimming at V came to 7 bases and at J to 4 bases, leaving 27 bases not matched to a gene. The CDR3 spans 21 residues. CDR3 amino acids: CASTPSDPPSNSGWATGELFF. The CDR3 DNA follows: TGTGCCAGCACCCCATCTGATCCCCCATCAAATAGCGGGTGGGCCACCGGGGAGCTGTTTTTT.

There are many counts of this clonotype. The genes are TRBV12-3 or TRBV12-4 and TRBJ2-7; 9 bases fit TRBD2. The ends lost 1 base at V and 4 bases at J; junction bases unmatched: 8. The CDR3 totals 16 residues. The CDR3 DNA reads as TGTGCCAGCAGTTTAGGCTCGGGACTAGCAGGTTACGAGCAGTACTTC. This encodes CASSLGSGLAGYEQYF.

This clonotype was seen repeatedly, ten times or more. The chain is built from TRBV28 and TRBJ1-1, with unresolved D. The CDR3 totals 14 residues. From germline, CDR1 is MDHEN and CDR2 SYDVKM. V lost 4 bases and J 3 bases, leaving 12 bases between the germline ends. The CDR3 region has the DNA TGTGCCAGCAGTTCCCCCGGCGCGTACACTGAAGCTTTCTTT. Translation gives CASSSPGAYTEAFF.

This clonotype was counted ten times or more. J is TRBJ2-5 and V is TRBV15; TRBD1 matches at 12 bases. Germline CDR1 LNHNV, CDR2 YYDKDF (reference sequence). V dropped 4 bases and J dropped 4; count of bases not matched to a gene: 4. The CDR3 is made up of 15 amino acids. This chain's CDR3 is CATSIGTGGPETQYF. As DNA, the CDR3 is TGTGCCACCAGCATTGGGACAGGGGGCCCAGAGACCCAGTACTTC.

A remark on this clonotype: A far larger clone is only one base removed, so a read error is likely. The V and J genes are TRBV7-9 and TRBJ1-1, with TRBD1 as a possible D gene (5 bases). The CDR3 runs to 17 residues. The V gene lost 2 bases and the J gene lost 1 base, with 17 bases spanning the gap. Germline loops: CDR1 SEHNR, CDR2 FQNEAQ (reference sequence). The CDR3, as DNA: TGTGCCAGCAGCTTATCCTCGGCGGGACGGGGGAACACTGAAGCTTTCTTT. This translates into CASSLSSAGRGNTEAFF.

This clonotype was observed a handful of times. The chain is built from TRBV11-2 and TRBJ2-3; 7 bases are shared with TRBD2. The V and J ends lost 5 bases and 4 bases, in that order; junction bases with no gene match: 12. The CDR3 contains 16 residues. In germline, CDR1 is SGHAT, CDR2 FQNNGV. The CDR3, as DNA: TGTGCCAGCAGCCGACTTAGGGGAGGGAACGCAGATACGCAGTATTTT. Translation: CASSRLRGGNADTQYF.

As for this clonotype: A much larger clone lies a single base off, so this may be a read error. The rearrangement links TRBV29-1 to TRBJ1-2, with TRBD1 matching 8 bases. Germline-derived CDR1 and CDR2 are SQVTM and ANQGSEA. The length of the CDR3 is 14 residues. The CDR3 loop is CSAGGQGAHHGNTF. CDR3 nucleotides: TGCAGCGCCGGAGGGCAGGGGGCGCATCATGGCAACACCTTC.

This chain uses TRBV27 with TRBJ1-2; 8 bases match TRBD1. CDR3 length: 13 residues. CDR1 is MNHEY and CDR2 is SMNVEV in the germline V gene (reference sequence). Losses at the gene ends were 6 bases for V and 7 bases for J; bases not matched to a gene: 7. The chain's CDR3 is CASSETGVGGYTF. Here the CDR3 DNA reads TGTGCCAGCAGCGAGACAGGGGTCGGTGGCTACACCTTC.

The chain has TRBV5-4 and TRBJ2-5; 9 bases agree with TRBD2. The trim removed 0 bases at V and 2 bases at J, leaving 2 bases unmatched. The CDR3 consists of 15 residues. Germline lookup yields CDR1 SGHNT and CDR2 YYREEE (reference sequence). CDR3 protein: CASSLGLAEQETQYF. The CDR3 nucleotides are TGTGCCAGCAGCTTGGGACTAGCGGAGCAAGAGACCCAGTACTTC.

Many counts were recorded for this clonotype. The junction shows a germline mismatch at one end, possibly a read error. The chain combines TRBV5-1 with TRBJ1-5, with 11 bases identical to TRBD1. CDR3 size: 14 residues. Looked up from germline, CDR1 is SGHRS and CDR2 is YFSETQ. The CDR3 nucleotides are TGTGCCAGCAGCTTAGGGACAGGGGGTCAGCCCCAGCATTTT. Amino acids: CASSLGTGGQPQHF.

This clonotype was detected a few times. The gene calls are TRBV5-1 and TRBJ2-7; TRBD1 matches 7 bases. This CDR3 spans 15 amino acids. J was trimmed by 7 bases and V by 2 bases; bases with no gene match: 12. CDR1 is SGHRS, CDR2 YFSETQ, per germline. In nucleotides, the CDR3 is TGCGCCAGCAGCTTCGATCCGGGACAGTCTAGGGAGCAGTACTTC. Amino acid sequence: CASSFDPGQSREQYF.

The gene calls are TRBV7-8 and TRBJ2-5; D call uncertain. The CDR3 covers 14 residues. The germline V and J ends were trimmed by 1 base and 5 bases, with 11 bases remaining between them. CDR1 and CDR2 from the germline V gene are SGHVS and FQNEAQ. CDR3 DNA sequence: TGTGCCAGCAGCTTAGGAGTCCGAACGGAGACCCAGTACTTC. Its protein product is CASSLGVRTETQYF.

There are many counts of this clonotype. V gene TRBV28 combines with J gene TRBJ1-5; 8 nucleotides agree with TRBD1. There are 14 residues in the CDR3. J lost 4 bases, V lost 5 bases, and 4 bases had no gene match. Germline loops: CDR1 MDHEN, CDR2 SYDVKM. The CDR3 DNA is TGTGCCAGCAGTCGGACAGGGAGAAATCAGCCCCAGCATTTT. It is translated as CASSRTGRNQPQHF.

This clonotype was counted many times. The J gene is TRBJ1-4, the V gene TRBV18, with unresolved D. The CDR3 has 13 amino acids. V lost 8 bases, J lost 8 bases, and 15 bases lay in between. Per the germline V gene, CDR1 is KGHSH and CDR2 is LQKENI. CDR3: CASAGTANEKLFF. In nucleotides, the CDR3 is TGTGCCAGCGCGGGAACCGCGAACGAAAAACTGTTTTTT.

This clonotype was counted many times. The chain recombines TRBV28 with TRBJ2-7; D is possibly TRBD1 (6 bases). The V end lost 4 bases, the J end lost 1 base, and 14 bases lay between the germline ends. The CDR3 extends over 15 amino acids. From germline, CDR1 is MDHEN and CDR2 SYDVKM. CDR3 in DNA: TGTGCCAGCAGTTCCCAGGGGTCCAGGTCCTACGAGCAGTACTTC. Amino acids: CASSSQGSRSYEQYF.

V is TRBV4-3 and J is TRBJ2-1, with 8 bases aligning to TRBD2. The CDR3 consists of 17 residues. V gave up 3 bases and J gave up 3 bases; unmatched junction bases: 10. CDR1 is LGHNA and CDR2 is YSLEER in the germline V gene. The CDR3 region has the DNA TGCGCCAGCAGCCAGGATCAAAGCGGGAGTTTCTACAATGAGCAGTTCTTC. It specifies CASSQDQSGSFYNEQFF.

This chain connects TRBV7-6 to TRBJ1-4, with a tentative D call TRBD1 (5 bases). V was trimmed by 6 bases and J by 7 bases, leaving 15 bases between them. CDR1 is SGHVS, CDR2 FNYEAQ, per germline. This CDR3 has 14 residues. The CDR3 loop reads CASSDRGETEKLFF. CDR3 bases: TGTGCCAGCAGTGATAGAGGGGAGACTGAAAAACTGTTTTTT.

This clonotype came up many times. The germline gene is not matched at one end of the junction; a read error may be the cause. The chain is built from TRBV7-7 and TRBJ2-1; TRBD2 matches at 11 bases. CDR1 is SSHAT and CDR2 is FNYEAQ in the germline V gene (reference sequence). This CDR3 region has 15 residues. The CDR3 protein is CASSLGLAAGNEQFF. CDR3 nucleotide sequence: TGTGCTAGCAGCTTGGGACTAGCGGCGGGCAATGAGCAGTTCTTC. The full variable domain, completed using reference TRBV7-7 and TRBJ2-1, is GAGVSQSPRYKVTKRGQDVTLRCDPISSHATLYWYQQALGQGPEFLTYFNYEAQPDKSGLPSDRFSAERPEGSISTLTIQRTEQRDSAMYRCASSLGLAAGNEQFFGPGTRLTVL.

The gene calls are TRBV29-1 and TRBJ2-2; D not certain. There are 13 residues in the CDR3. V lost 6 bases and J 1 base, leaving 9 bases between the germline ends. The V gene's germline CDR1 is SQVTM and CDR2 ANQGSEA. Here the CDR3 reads CSVLFMNTGELFF. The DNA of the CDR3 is TGCAGCGTCCTCTTTATGAACACCGGGGAGCTGTTTTTT.

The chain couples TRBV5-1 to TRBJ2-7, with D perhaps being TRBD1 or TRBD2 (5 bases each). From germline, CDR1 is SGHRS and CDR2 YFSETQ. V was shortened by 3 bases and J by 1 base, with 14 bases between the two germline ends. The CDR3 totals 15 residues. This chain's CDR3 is CASSSGAPPSYEQYF. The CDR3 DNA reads TGCGCCAGCAGCTCCGGGGCTCCCCCTTCCTACGAGCAGTACTTC.

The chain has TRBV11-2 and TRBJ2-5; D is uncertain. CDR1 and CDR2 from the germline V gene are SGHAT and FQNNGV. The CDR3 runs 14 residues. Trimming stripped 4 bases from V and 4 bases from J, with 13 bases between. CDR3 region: CASSWSTYGETQYF. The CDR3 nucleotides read TGTGCCAGCAGCTGGTCGACGTATGGAGAGACCCAGTACTTC.

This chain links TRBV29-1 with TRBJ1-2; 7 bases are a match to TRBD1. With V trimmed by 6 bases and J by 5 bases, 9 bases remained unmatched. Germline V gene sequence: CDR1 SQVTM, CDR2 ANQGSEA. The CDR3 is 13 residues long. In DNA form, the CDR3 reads TGCAGCGTGGTCGACGGGACAGAGTATGGCTACACCTTC. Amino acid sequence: CSVVDGTEYGYTF.

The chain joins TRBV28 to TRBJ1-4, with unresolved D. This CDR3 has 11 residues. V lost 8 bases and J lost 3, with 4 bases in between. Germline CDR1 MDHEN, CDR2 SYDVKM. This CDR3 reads CASASNEKLFF. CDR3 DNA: TGTGCCAGCGCGTCTAATGAAAAACTGTTTTTT. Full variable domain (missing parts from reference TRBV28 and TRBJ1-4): DVKVTQSSRYLVKRTGEKVFLECVQDMDHENMFWYRQDPGLGLRLIYFSYDVKMKEKGDIPEGYSVSREKKERFSLILESASTNQTSMYLCASASNEKLFFGSGTQLSVL.